What follows are 32 T cell receptor beta chains derived from one specimen sequenced in a study of blood T cell repertoires in COVID-19 (dated by TCRdb to the early 2020s). Libraries were prepared through the immunoSEQ multiplex PCR assay. TCRdb re-hosts the immuneACCESS table, in-frame sequences only. Its copies lack some clones; in the studies checked, an unresolved V gene accounts for under half of them, and the cause for the rest is not known. The sample table shows 350,000 to 500,000 clones, and nearly 90% are seen once. The top ten constitute 1.2% to 1.5% of the sample. Material for sequencing was PBMCs or T cells enriched from blood (not recorded which). The receptors derive from a woman between 18 and 30 years old who had been exposed to COVID-19.

Only one count was recorded for this clone. The J gene is TRBJ1-5, the V gene TRBV18; weak D call: TRBD1 (6 bases). Looked up from germline, CDR1 is KGHSH and CDR2 is LQKENI. This CDR3 is built from 16 residues. V lost 2 bases to trimming and J lost 7 bases, with 18 bases between them. CDR3 region: CASSPVRGGSTQPQHF. The CDR3 DNA is TGTGCCAGCTCACCAGTACGAGGGGGATCGACCCAGCCCCAGCATTTT.

The genes are TRBV5-4 and TRBJ2-6, with 8 bases aligning to TRBD1. There are 17 residues in the CDR3. The germline V gene encodes CDR1 SGHNT and CDR2 YYREEE (reference sequence). V trimming: 2 bases; J trimming: 4 bases; junction bases outside the gene matches: 8. In DNA form, the CDR3 reads TGTGCCAGCAGCTTCTGGACAGGGTTAAGCGGGGCCAACGTCCTGACTTTC. Encoded protein: CASSFWTGLSGANVLTF.

This chain connects TRBV5-8 to TRBJ2-7; TRBD1 aligns across 11 bases. The germline V gene encodes CDR1 SGHTS and CDR2 YDEGEE. This CDR3 contains 12 residues. Trimming took 5 bases from V and 10 from J; bases not matched to a gene: 5. CDR3 protein: CASSWTGGDQYF. The DNA of the CDR3 is TGTGCCAGCAGTTGGACAGGGGGCGATCAGTACTTC. Full variable domain (rest looked up from reference TRBV5-8 and TRBJ2-7): EAGVTQSPTHLIKTRGQQATLRCSPISGHTSVYWYQQALGLGLQFLLWYDEGEERNRGNFPPRFSGRQFPNYSSELNVNALELEDSALYLCASSWTGGDQYFGPGTRLTVT.

The chain combines TRBV4-2 with TRBJ2-7; 8 bases are a match to TRBD2. The germline CDR1 and CDR2 sequences are LGHNA and YNFKEQ. CDR3 length: 15 residues. V trimming: 1 base; J trimming: 6 bases; junction bases outside the gene matches: 8. In nucleotides, the CDR3 is TGTGCCAGCAGCCAAGGATGGACTAGCTTTTCCGAGCAGTACTTC. This gives the protein CASSQGWTSFSEQYF.

DNA of the CDR3: TGTGCCAGCAGTTTCTCGGGGAGTCAGCCCCAGCATTTT. It translates to CASSFSGSQPQHF. The rearrangement joins TRBV27 to TRBJ1-5; no definite D call. The germline gives CDR1 MNHEY, CDR2 SMNVEV (reference sequence). This CDR3 has 13 amino acids. V was clipped by 3 bases and J by 6 bases, with 9 bases between them.

This chain uses TRBV15 with TRBJ2-7; 7 nucleotides match TRBD2. The CDR3 length is 15 residues. Unmatched junction bases numbered 6, after V lost 1 base and J lost 3 bases. Germline V gives CDR1 LNHNV, CDR2 YYDKDF (reference sequence). CDR3: CATSRVLGGSYEQYF. CDR3 coding DNA: TGTGCCACCAGCAGAGTCTTGGGCGGGAGCTACGAGCAGTACTTC. Looking up the rest from reference TRBV15 and TRBJ2-7 gives the full variable domain: DAMVIQNPRYQVTQFGKPVTLSCSQTLNHNVMYWYQQKSSQAPKLLFHYYDKDFNNEADTPDNFQSRRPNTSFCFLDIRSPGLGDTAMYLCATSRVLGGSYEQYFGPGTRLTVT.

The chain has TRBV21-1 and TRBJ2-2; the table names TRBD1, a call not compared with the DNA. TRBV21-1 is a pseudogene locus. The CDR3 length is 9 residues. CDR3 sequence: CATTGELFF. The CDR3 coding sequence is TGTGCCACAACCGGGGAGCTGTTTTTT.

This clone appeared a few times. This chain links TRBV14 with TRBJ2-3, with no clear D. Germline CDR1 and CDR2: SGHDN and FVKESK. Trimming cost V 1 base and J 0 bases, with 5 bases left between them. The CDR3 has 14 residues. The CDR3 DNA is TGTGCCAGCAGCCAAGGGCAGAGCACAGATACGCAGTATTTT. This codes for CASSQGQSTDTQYF.

The chain carries TRBV27 and TRBJ1-2, with no clear D. CDR3 size: 12 residues. The V end lost 4 bases, the J end lost 8 bases, and 11 bases lay between the germline ends. Per germline, CDR1 MNHEY and CDR2 SMNVEV (reference sequence). CDR3 in amino acids: CASSSRGLGYTF. CDR3 nucleotides: TGTGCCAGCAGTTCTCGAGGTCTGGGCTACACCTTC.

This chain joins TRBV14 and TRBJ2-3; possible D gene TRBD2, 5 bases. Germline-derived CDR1 and CDR2 are SGHDN and FVKESK. The CDR3 is made up of 16 amino acids. The V end lost 5 bases, the J end lost 8 bases, and 23 bases lay between the germline ends. The CDR3 here is CASSYYSLGSRATQYF. CDR3 sequence (DNA): TGTGCCAGCAGCTACTACTCACTAGGGTCAAGAGCTACGCAGTATTTT.

This chain joins TRBV19 and TRBJ1-1, with a weak D call TRBD1 (6 bases). The CDR3 has 14 amino acids. From germline, CDR1 is LNHDA and CDR2 SQIVND (reference sequence). Trimming cost V 0 bases and J 7 bases, with 12 bases left between them. In DNA form, the CDR3 reads TGTGCCAGTAGTATAGACAGGGGAATTGGTGAAGCTTTCTTT. Encoded protein: CASSIDRGIGEAFF.

The rearrangement joins TRBV7-2 to TRBJ2-3; 7 bases are shared with TRBD1. V dropped 5 bases and J dropped 5; count of bases not matched to a gene: 7. The CDR3 sequence is 14 residues long. CDR1 and CDR2 (germline): SGHTA, FQGNSA. In DNA form, the CDR3 reads TGTGCCAGCAGCGTGACAGGGTGGGAAGATACGCAGTATTTT. Translated: CASSVTGWEDTQYF.

The V gene is TRBV6-6, the J gene TRBJ1-3; D might be TRBD1 (6 bases). Trimming stripped 5 bases from V and 1 base from J, with 9 bases between. Per the germline V gene, CDR1 is MNHNY and CDR2 is SVGAGI (reference sequence). CDR3 length: 14 amino acids. In nucleotides, the CDR3 is TGTGCCAGCAGTACAGGGCAGTCTGGAAACACCATATATTTT. Translated, it gives CASSTGQSGNTIYF.

This sequence joins TRBV7-2 and TRBJ2-7; D gene ambiguous. The CDR3 contains 13 residues. V lost 5 bases to trimming and J lost 2 bases, with 10 bases between them. Germline assignment: CDR1 SGHTA and CDR2 FQGNSA. The CDR3 here is CASSISNPYEQYF. As DNA, the CDR3 is TGTGCCAGCAGCATTAGTAATCCCTACGAGCAGTACTTC.

The chain is built from TRBV14 and TRBJ1-2; TRBD1 matches 11 bases. V shed 5 bases and J 7 bases; nucleotides not matched to a gene: 9. In germline, CDR1 is SGHDN, CDR2 FVKESK. The CDR3 consists of 15 residues. The CDR3 region is CASSRTDRGHRGYTF. The CDR3 bases are TGTGCCAGCAGCAGAACGGACAGGGGGCATCGTGGCTACACCTTC. Together with reference TRBV14 and TRBJ1-2, the CDR3 gives the full variable domain: EAGVTQFPSHSVIEKGQTVTLRCDPISGHDNLYWYRRVMGKEIKFLLHFVKESKQDESGMPNNRFLAERTGGTYSTLKVQPAELEDSGVYFCASSRTDRGHRGYTFGSGTRLTVV.

This clone turned up a few times. This chain uses TRBV10-2 with TRBJ2-7; 11 nucleotides match TRBD2. This CDR3 is 14 amino acids long. Trimming took 4 bases from V and 4 from J; bases not matched to a gene: 3. Germline V gene lookup returns CDR1 WSHSY and CDR2 SAAADI. CDR3 bases: TGCGCCAGCAGTGGAACTAGCGGGAGATACGAGCAGTACTTC. Translating it yields CASSGTSGRYEQYF.

The chain is built from TRBV7-6 and TRBJ2-1; the match to TRBD2 covers 11 bases. Germline CDR1 reads SGHVS; CDR2 reads FNYEAQ. The CDR3 has 16 amino acids. The V segment lost 6 bases and the J segment 2 bases; nucleotides outside the gene matches: 6. The CDR3 nucleotides are TGTGCCAGCAGTGGTAGCGGGGGGGCGGCCTACAATGAGCAGTTCTTC. It encodes CASSGSGGAAYNEQFF.

V is TRBV18 and J is TRBJ1-2, with a weak D call TRBD1 (6 bases). This CDR3 has 17 residues. The V and J ends lost 5 bases and 3 bases respectively, with 22 bases between them. Germline loops: CDR1 KGHSH, CDR2 LQKENI. Here the CDR3 reads CASSARDTTRSDYGYTF. The CDR3 DNA sequence: TGTGCCAGCTCAGCCCGGGACACCACTAGAAGTGACTATGGCTACACCTTC.

J is TRBJ2-3 and V is TRBV7-6; no clear D. In germline, CDR1 is SGHVS, CDR2 FNYEAQ. V dropped 5 bases and J dropped 0 bases, with 12 bases sitting between them. The CDR3 is 15 amino acids. The DNA of the CDR3 is TGTGCCAGCAGCCCCGCGACTTATAGCACAGATACGCAGTATTTT. Amino acid sequence: CASSPATYSTDTQYF.

V usage is TRBV13 and J usage is TRBJ1-1; TRBD1 matches at 8 bases. Trimming at V came to 5 bases and at J to 6 bases, leaving 8 bases not matched to a gene. The CDR3 has 14 amino acids. Germline CDR1 reads PRHDT; CDR2 reads FYEKMQ (reference sequence). Written as DNA, the CDR3 is TGTGCCAGCAGCCCACACAGGGGGGGGTCTGAAGCTTTCTTT. Protein product: CASSPHRGGSEAFF.

The V and J genes are TRBV13 and TRBJ2-7; D is ambiguous. The CDR3 runs to 12 residues. Trimming cost V 0 bases and J 6 bases, with 6 bases left between them. CDR1 is PRHDT, CDR2 FYEKMQ, per germline (reference sequence). DNA for the CDR3: TGTGCCAGCAGCTTAGGACGGTCCGAGCAGTACTTC. Protein product: CASSLGRSEQYF.

J is TRBJ1-1 and V is TRBV4-1; D remains unclear. The germline CDR1 and CDR2 sequences are MGHRA and YSYEKL. The CDR3 is 16 amino acids. The germline V and J ends were trimmed by 1 base and 1 base, with 13 bases remaining between them. CDR3 region: CASSQVASEWNTEAFF. CDR3 nucleotide sequence: TGCGCCAGCAGCCAAGTTGCGTCCGAATGGAACACTGAAGCTTTCTTT.

CDR3 region: CASSPRTGGNGELFF. In DNA, the CDR3 is TGTGCCAGCTCACCGCGGACAGGGGGTAACGGGGAGCTGTTTTTT. V gene TRBV18 combines with J gene TRBJ2-2; 10 nucleotides line up with TRBD1. Germline V gives CDR1 KGHSH, CDR2 LQKENI. The J segment lost 7 bases and the V segment lost 3 bases, leaving 5 bases of the junction unmatched. The CDR3 runs 15 residues.

The chain uses TRBV7-6 and TRBJ1-1; the D is unclear. V was shortened by 5 bases and J by 0 bases, with 10 bases between the two germline ends. Germline CDR1 and CDR2: SGHVS and FNYEAQ. The CDR3 length is 14 residues. The CDR3 DNA reads TGTGCCAGCAGCGTTGGCCCCTTGAACACTGAAGCTTTCTTT. Translation gives CASSVGPLNTEAFF.

V usage is TRBV6-6 and J usage is TRBJ2-1; D is ambiguous. Germline V gene data show CDR1 as MNHNY and CDR2 as SVGAGI (reference sequence). V lost 2 bases to trimming and J lost 7 bases, with 9 bases between them. CDR3 length: 13 amino acids. CDR3 bases: TGTGCCAGCAGTTACGCTGACTTGAATGAGCAGTTCTTC. It yields the protein CASSYADLNEQFF.

This clone was seen a handful of times. The chain employs TRBV6-2 or TRBV6-3 and TRBJ1-2; 7 positions agree with TRBD1. The CDR3 covers 14 residues. Germline assignment: CDR1 MNHEY and CDR2 SVGEGT. Trimming removed 6 bases from V and 4 bases from J; junction bases left unmatched: 8. DNA for the CDR3: TGTGCCAGCAGCCCCCTCGGGACAGCCTATGGCTACACCTTC. The encoded protein is CASSPLGTAYGYTF.

The rearrangement links TRBV30 to TRBJ1-1; 7 positions match TRBD1. The CDR3 is 15 residues long. The germline CDR1 and CDR2 sequences are GTSNPN and SVGIG (reference sequence). V gave up 1 base and J gave up 2 bases; unmatched junction bases: 7. CDR3: CAWSAKNRGNTEAFF. CDR3 DNA: TGTGCCTGGAGTGCCAAAAACAGGGGAAACACTGAAGCTTTCTTT.

V gene TRBV6-5 combines with J gene TRBJ1-6, with 7 bases lining up with TRBD1. Germline loops: CDR1 MNHEY, CDR2 SVGAGI. V lost 6 bases, J lost 9 bases, and 11 bases stayed unmatched. This CDR3 spans 15 amino acids. The CDR3 is CASRETGTPSSPLHF. CDR3 in DNA: TGTGCCAGCAGGGAGACAGGGACCCCTAGTTCACCCCTCCACTTT.

J is TRBJ2-1 and V is TRBV3-1 (or the pseudogene TRBV3-2); 8 bases agree with TRBD2. The CDR3 is 15 residues long. Germline values: CDR1 LGHDT, CDR2 YNNKEL (reference sequence). J was trimmed by 9 bases and V by 0 bases; bases with no gene match: 7. The chain's CDR3 is CASSQDGRLASEQFF. DNA for the CDR3: TGTGCCAGCAGCCAAGATGGGAGACTAGCGAGTGAGCAGTTCTTC.

This chain joins TRBV28 and TRBJ2-7; 11 bases are a match to TRBD2. J was trimmed by 6 bases and V by 5 bases; bases with no gene match: 9. The CDR3 contains 15 residues. Germline CDR1 reads MDHEN; CDR2 reads SYDVKM. The CDR3 DNA reads as TGTGCCAGCAGTCCCTTAGCGGGAGGGTCACTCGAGCAGTACTTC. Translation: CASSPLAGGSLEQYF.

In its sample, this clone was seen a few times. J is TRBJ2-1 and V is TRBV28; the match to TRBD2 covers 9 bases. V trimming: 5 bases; J trimming: 15 bases; junction bases outside the gene matches: 8. Germline lookup yields CDR1 MDHEN and CDR2 SYDVKM. The CDR3 contains 12 residues. CDR3 sequence (DNA): TGTGCCAGCAGTCCTAGCGGGGTAATGTGGTTCTTC. Protein sequence: CASSPSGVMWFF.

V usage is TRBV29-1 and J usage is TRBJ2-7; D is undetermined. The CDR3 is 11 residues long. V lost 5 bases and J 3 bases, leaving 8 bases between the germline ends. Germline assignment: CDR1 SQVTM and CDR2 ANQGSEA. CDR3 in amino acids: CSVSEIYEQYF. CDR3 in DNA: TGCAGCGTTTCCGAGATCTACGAGCAGTACTTC.